This T cell receptor (beta chain) is drawn from a study of T-cell memory formation after mild COVID-19 (dated by TCRdb to the early 2020s). In terms of the full investigation: Most TCR sequence clusters were specific to one of the two donors. Longitudinal TCRalpha and TCRbeta repertoire sequencing tracked T-cell clones expanding and contracting after mild COVID-19 in two donors. Two young, previously healthy adult volunteers made up the cohort, one male and one female.

This clonotype was seen ten or more times. What this receptor recognizes is not known. Base qualities are not provided; no much larger clone lies one nucleotide away. Ficoll-Paque density gradient centrifugation was the method used to isolate PBMCs. Broader findings and caveats from the paper: SARS-CoV-2 specificity was not confirmed for the second-wave clones peaking on day 37. Clones contracting from day 15 to 85 had balanced CD4/CD8 phenotypes, while a second wave expanding from day 15 to 37 was biased towards CD4+. Contracting CD4+ clones turned up mainly in the CM and EM memory subsets, whereas EMRA was where CD8+ clones were enriched. Only two mild cases were covered by the study, and larger cohorts that include severe cases with pre-infection samples were considered necessary. Some responding clones were detected in pre-infection memory, which suggested that pre-existing cross-reactive memory T cells had joined the SARS-CoV-2 response.

Data came from an Illumina NovaSeq 6000. cDNA libraries for TCRalpha and TCRbeta were prepared by 5'RACE using constant-segment primers, with sample barcodes and unique molecular identifiers added. RNA was extracted from every sample with Trizol reagent. The libraries were amplified in two PCR steps, and the second step added a second sample barcode and Illumina TruSeq adapters. Sequencing of libraries was performed on an Illumina NovaSeq with 2 x 150 bp paired-end reads. The paper's data handling went like this. Demultiplexing of reads and collapsing into UMI-guided consensus sequences were performed with migec v1.2.7. Using mixcr v2.1.11, UMI consensuses were aligned to TRA and TRB V and J templates and then assembled into clonotypes. A clonotype was counted as expanded or contracted only if both edgeR and NoisET called the change significant, with noise models trained on biological replicates. For edgeR calls, the cutoffs were a false discovery rate-adjusted p below 0.01 and a log2 fold-change threshold of 1. As an exploratory analysis of dynamics, max-normalized trajectories of the 1000 most abundant clonotypes were examined with PCA combined with hierarchical clustering. Separately sequenced CD4+ and CD8+ repertoires were used to assign the CD4 or CD8 phenotype of responding clones. Using fastp at Q25 and MiXCR, TCRdb reprocessed the public reads and kept productive beta chains. Every CDR3 protein is listed once, alongside the most common genes and DNA of its rows. The V and J calls shown here were made by TCRdb, not taken from the authors' results. In this sample the table shows hundreds of thousands of distinct CDR3 sequences, roughly 18% of which occur a single time. The leading ten clones occupy around a fifth of the sample.

The sequence derives from a man between 18 and 35 years old who had mild COVID-19 (a few samples of this study predate the infection). The sample titles of this study are shuffled in the database, so cell type and time point are left out; the donor was told from shared clones. The sequenced sample was PBMCs or a T cell subset sorted from them (not recorded which).

The nucleotide sequence is TGTGCCAGCAGCTCATTTCCCCGGGGTAGCTCCTACGAGCAGTACTTC. It encodes CASSSFPRGSSYEQYF. The rearrangement combines TRBV7-2 with TRBJ2-7, and possibly TRBD2, on 5 matching bases. The V end loses 4 bases and the J end loses 0 bases, and a stretch of 16 bases separates them. CDR1 SGHTA and CDR2 FQGNSA were looked up in the germline V gene. Measured from the cysteine to the phenylalanine, the CDR3 is 16 residues long. The kept DNA is CDR3 alone, 48 bases in frame from the first base.